The clone carrying this T cell receptor beta chain was seen a handful of times. No antigen is known for it. The data stem from a study of vaccination and CD4 T cells after COVID-19. Study outcomes and limitations: The appearance of a median approximately 90% of reactive clones in convalescent patients occurred only post-vaccination. Recorded median SARS-CoV-2-reactive clonotype numbers increased from about 20 to 38 without reaching significance.

Germline CDR1 reads LNHNV; CDR2 reads YYDKDF (reference sequence). J gave up 4 bases and V 4 bases, and 12 bases lay outside the gene matches. The CDR3 spans 16 residues. Treatment defined: roughly ten-day PBMC culture with coronavirus spike peptide pools or control peptides (ViraFEST assay). An Oncomine TCR Beta short-read assay was used to sequence the DNA from cultured CD4+ T cells. It was cultured CD4+ T cells from which genomic DNA was extracted. In TCRdb, the PCR reads were re-called with MiXCR into one record per CDR3 protein. This sample has around 19,000 distinct CDR3 sequences, with 45% to 60% found just once.

The V gene is TRBV15, the J gene TRBJ1-2; 7 bases are shared with TRBD1. Sequenced input: CD4+ T cells from blood, cultured in vitro. The clonotype was recovered from a human donor who had recovered from COVID-19. CDR3 protein: CATSKGLTGSGYGYTF. CDR3 DNA sequence: TGTGCCACCAGCAAGGGATTGACAGGGTCTGGCTATGGCTACACCTTC.